A single sample gave rise to the 3 T cell receptor beta chains below, sequenced in a study of identical twins. Each CDR3 protein is one row after TCRdb ran MiXCR on the 5' RACE reads. The data show 220,000 or so distinct CDR3 sequences, around 7% seen once. These data also featured in a second study, about yellow fever vaccine responses in identical twins.

Source material: memory (CD45RO+) T cells sorted from blood. These receptors all stem from a woman between 18 and 30 years old in good health.

Many counts were recorded for this clonotype. The chain employs TRBV9 and TRBJ1-5; possibly TRBD1 for D (6 bases). V was pared by 4 bases and J by 3 bases, with 14 bases between. The germline V gene encodes CDR1 SGDLS and CDR2 YYNGEE. The CDR3 covers 15 residues. CDR3 protein: CASSPGQNFNQPQHF. The CDR3 nucleotides read TGTGCCAGCAGCCCAGGACAGAACTTCAATCAGCCCCAGCATTTT.

The J gene is TRBJ2-1, the V gene TRBV7-7, with 11 bases identical to TRBD2. The germline V gene has CDR1 SSHAT and CDR2 FNYEAQ (reference sequence). The CDR3 has 14 residues. V lost 6 bases and J lost 6; bases outside the gene matches: 4. Written as DNA, the CDR3 is TGTGCCAGCAGTATAGCGGGGGGGCGCAATGAGCAGTTCTTC. It encodes CASSIAGGRNEQFF.

This sequence joins TRBV5-1 and TRBJ2-3; the match to TRBD2 covers 7 bases. This CDR3 region has 14 residues. Losses at the gene ends were 4 bases for V and 6 bases for J; bases not matched to a gene: 8. From germline, CDR1 is SGHRS and CDR2 YFSETQ. CDR3 in amino acids: CASSVGLLDDTQYF. CDR3 nucleotide sequence: TGCGCCAGCAGCGTGGGACTACTAGACGATACGCAGTATTTT.